This T cell receptor (beta chain) comes out of a study of graft-versus-host responses after intestinal transplantation. The repertoire was sequenced with immunoSEQ multiplex PCR; TCRdb's copy has only in-frame clones and lacks some. The table includes roughly 100,000 clones, more than 75% detected once. In germline, CDR1 is SQVTM, CDR2 ANQGSEA. Trimming left V 4 bases short and J 3 bases short, with 13 bases between. The CDR3 runs 13 residues. Note on this clone: What it binds is not known.

This receptor was identified in a human donor who received an intestinal transplant. The sample here was unstimulated CD4+ T cells sorted from spleen or lymph node cells, taken before intestinal transplant. This chain joins TRBV29-1 and TRBJ2-7; tentatively, D is TRBD1 or TRBD2 (5 bases each). CDR3: CSVGSGRLYEQYF. The CDR3 DNA sequence: TGCAGCGTTGGCTCGGGACGGCTCTACGAGCAGTACTTC.